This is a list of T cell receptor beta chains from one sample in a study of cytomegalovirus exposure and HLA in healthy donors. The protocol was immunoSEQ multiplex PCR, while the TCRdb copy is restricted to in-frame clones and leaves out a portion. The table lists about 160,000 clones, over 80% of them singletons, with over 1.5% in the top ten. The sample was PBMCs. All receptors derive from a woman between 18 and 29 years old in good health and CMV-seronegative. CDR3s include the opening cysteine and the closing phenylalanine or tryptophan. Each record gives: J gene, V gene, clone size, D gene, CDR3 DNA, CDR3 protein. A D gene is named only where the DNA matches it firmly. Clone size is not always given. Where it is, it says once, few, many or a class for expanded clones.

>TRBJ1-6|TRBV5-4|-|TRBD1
TGTGCCAGCAGCTTGGATGACAGGGGGTATTCACCCCTCCACTTT
CASSLDDRGYSPLHF
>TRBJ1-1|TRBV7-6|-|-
TGTGCCAGCAGCCTGGACGGGATTAGGGCTTTCTTT
CASSLDGIRAFF
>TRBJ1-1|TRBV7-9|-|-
TGTTCCAGCAGCTTCGTCACTGAAGCTTTCTTT
CSSSFVTEAFF
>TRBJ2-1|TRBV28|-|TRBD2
TGTGCCGTGCGGGCAGCGGGGGGTGTCTACAATGAGCAGTTCTTC
CAVRAAGGVYNEQFF
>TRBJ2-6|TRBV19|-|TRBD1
TGTGCCAGTAGTAGGACAGGGACAGGGGCCAACGTCCTGACTTTC
CASSRTGTGANVLTF
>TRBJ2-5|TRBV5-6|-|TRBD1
TGTGCCAGCAGCCTAATGGGACAGGGAATAGCAGAGACCCAGTACTTC
CASSLMGQGIAETQYF
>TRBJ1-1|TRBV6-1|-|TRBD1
TGTGCCAGCAGCGGACAGGGGGCTGGCTACACTGAAGCTTTCTTT
CASSGQGAGYTEAFF
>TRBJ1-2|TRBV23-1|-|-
TGCGCCAGCAGTCGTCCCGTGCAGGCCTATGGCTACACCTTC
CASSRPVQAYGYTF
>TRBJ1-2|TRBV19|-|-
TGTGCCAGTCTTAAGGGAGACTATGGCTACACCTTC
CASLKGDYGYTF
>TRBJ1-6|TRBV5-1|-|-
TGCGCCAGCAAGAGCGGTCAGGCAAATTCACCCCTCCACTTT
CASKSGQANSPLHF
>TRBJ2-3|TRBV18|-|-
TGTGCCAGCTCAGAACTATCGGATACGCAGTATTTT
CASSELSDTQYF
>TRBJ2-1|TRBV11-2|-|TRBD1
TGTGCCAGCAGCTTAGATCGGATAGGGGGCCCGTTCAATGAGCAGTTCTTC
CASSLDRIGGPFNEQFF
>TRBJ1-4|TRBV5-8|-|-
TGTGCCAGCAGCTTTGGGAGGAAAGGGGCTAATGAAAAACTGTTTTTT
CASSFGRKGANEKLFF
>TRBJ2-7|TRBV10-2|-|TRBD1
TGCGCCAGCGGTGGGACAGTTTCCTACGAGCAGTACTTC
CASGGTVSYEQYF
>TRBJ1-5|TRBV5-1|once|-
TGCGCCAGCAGCGTACAGGGTGATCAGCCCCAGCATTTT
CASSVQGDQPQHF
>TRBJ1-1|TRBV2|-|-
TGTGCCAGCAGTGAAGGACGGGGGTTGAACACTGAAGCTTTCTTT
CASSEGRGLNTEAFF
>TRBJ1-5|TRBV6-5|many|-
TGTGCCAGCAGTTACCATCACAATCAGCCCCAGCATTTT
CASSYHHNQPQHF
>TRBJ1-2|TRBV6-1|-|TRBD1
TGTGCCAGCAGTTATTCAGGGGGCATCTATGGCTACACCTTC
CASSYSGGIYGYTF
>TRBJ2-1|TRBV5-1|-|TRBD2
TGCGCCAGCAGTCCTAGCGGCGACTACAATGAGCAGTTCTTC
CASSPSGDYNEQFF
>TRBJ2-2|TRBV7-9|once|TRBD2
TGTGCCAGCAGCTTCTTCCGGGGGGGCCACGGCGGGGAGCTGTTTTTT
CASSFFRGGHGGELFF
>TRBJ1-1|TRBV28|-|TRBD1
TGTGCCACCGTTAGGGGGCAGTGGACTGAAGCTTTCTTT
CATVRGQWTEAFF
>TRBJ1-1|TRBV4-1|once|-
TGCGCCAGCAGCCATCCAAGGGGGGGCGGACGCACTGAAGCTTTCTTT
CASSHPRGGGRTEAFF
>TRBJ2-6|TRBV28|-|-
TGTGCCAGCAGTTTTCTCGTTTTCGGGTCTGGGGCCAACGTCCTGACTTTC
CASSFLVFGSGANVLTF
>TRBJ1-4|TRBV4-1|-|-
TGCGCCAGCAGCCCGATCGCAGGTAACGAAAAACTGTTTTTT
CASSPIAGNEKLFF
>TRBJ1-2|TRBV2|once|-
TGTGCCAGCAGGACAGCCCGTCATCGCGGTGGCTACACCTTC
CASRTARHRGGYTF
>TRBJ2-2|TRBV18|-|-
TGTGCCAGCTCACCGTCGACACAAAACACCGGGGAGCTGTTTTTT
CASSPSTQNTGELFF
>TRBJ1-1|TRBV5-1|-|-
TGCGCCAGCAGCTTATTGAGGCGCTTGGTCATGAACACTGAAGCTTTCTTT
CASSLLRRLVMNTEAFF
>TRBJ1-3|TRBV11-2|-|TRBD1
TGTGCCAGCAGCTTGGGACAGGGAATGGGAAACACCATATATTTT
CASSLGQGMGNTIYF
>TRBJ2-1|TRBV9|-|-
TGTGCCAGCAGCGTAGTTGTCTATTCCAATGAGCAGTTCTTC
CASSVVVYSNEQFF
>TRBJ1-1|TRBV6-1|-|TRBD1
TGTGCCAGCAGGGGACAGGCCAACACTGAAGCTTTCTTT
CASRGQANTEAFF
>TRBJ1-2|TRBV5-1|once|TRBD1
TGCGCCAGCAGCGAGGCGACAGGGTTGGATGGCTACACCTTC
CASSEATGLDGYTF
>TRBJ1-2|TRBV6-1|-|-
TGTGCCAGCAGTGAAGCGCCAGGGTACTATGGCTACACCTTC
CASSEAPGYYGYTF
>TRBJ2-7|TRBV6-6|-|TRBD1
TGTGCCAGCAGGGACGTCGGGACAGGGGGCGAGTACGAGCAGTACTTC
CASRDVGTGGEYEQYF
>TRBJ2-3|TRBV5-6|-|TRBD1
TGTGCCAGCAGCTCGACAGGGGTCACAGATACGCAGTATTTT
CASSSTGVTDTQYF
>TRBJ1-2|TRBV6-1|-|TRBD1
TGTGCCAGCGTCTCGACAGGGGAAAACTATGGCTACACCTTC
CASVSTGENYGYTF